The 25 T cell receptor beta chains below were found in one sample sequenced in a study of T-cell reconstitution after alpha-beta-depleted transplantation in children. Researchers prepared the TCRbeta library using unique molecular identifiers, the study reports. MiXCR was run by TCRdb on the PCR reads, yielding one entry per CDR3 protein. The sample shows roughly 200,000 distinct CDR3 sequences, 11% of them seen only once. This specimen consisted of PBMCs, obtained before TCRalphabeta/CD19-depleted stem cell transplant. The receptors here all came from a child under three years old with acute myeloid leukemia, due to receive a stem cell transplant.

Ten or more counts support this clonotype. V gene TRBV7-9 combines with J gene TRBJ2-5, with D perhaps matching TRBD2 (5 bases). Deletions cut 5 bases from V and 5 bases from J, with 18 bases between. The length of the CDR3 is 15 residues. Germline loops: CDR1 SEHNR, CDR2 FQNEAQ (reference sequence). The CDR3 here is CASSATGMRGETQYF. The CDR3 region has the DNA TGTGCCAGCAGCGCTACCGGGATGCGAGGGGAGACCCAGTACTTC.

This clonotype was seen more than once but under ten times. The CDR3 here is CASSLVPGLGFF. In nucleotides, the CDR3 is TGTGCCAGCAGCTTAGTTCCAGGACTAGGGTTCTTC. V gene TRBV7-2 combines with J gene TRBJ2-1; 7 bases line up with TRBD2. CDR1 and CDR2 from the germline V gene are SGHTA and FQGNSA. This CDR3 contains 12 residues. V trimming: 1 base; J trimming: 15 bases; junction bases outside the gene matches: 6.

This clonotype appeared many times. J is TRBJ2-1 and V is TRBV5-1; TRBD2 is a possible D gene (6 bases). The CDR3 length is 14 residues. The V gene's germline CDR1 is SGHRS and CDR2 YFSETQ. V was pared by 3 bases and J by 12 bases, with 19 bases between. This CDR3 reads CASSSDVRRGVQFF. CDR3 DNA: TGCGCCAGCAGCTCTGACGTTAGGCGGGGAGTGCAGTTCTTC.

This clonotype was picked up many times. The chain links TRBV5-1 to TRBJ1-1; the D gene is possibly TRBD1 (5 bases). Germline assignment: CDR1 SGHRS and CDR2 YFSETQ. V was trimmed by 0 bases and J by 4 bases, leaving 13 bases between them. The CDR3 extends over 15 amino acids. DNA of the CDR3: TGCGCCAGCAGCTTGGAAACTGTCGGGGGCACTGAAGCTTTCTTT. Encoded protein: CASSLETVGGTEAFF.

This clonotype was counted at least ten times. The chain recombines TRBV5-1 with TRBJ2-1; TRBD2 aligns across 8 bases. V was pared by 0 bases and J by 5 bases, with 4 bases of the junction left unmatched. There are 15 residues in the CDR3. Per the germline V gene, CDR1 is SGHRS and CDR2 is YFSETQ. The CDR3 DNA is TGCGCCAGCAGCTTGGACGGGAGGGCTGACAATGAGCAGTTCTTC. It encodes CASSLDGRADNEQFF.

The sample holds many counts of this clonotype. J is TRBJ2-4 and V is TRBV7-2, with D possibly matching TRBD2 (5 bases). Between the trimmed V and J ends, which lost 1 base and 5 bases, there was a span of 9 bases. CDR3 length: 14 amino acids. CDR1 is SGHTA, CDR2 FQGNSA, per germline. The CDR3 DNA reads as TGTGCCAGCAGCTTAGAGAGGCGGGAAAACATTCAGTACTTC. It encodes CASSLERRENIQYF.

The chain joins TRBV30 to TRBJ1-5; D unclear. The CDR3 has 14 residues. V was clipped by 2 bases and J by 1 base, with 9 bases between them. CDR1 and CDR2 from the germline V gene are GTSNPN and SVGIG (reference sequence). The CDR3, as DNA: TGTGCCTGGAGTATCCTGACCAGCAATCAGCCCCAGCATTTT. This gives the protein CAWSILTSNQPQHF.

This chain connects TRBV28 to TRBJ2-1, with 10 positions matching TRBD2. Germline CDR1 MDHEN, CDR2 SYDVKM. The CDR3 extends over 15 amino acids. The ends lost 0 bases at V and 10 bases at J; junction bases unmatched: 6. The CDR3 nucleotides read TGTGCCAGCAGTTTATGGCTAGCGGGAGTAGAGGAGCAGTTCTTC. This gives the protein CASSLWLAGVEEQFF. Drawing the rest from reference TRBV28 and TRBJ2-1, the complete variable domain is DVKVTQSSRYLVKRTGEKVFLECVQDMDHENMFWYRQDPGLGLRLIYFSYDVKMKEKGDIPEGYSVSREKKERFSLILESASTNQTSMYLCASSLWLAGVEEQFFGPGTRLTVL.

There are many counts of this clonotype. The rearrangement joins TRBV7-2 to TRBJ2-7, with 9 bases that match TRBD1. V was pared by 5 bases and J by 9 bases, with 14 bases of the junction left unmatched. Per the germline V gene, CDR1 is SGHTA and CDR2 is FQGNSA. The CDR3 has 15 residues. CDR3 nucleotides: TGTGCCAGCAGCCTAACGACCGGGACAGGGAACGGGCAGTACTTC. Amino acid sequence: CASSLTTGTGNGQYF. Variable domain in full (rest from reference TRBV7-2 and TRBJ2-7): GAGVSQSPSNKVTEKGKDVELRCDPISGHTALYWYRQSLGQGLEFLIYFQGNSAPDKSGLPSDRFSAERTGGSVSTLTIQRTQQEDSAVYLCASSLTTGTGNGQYFGPGTRLTVT.

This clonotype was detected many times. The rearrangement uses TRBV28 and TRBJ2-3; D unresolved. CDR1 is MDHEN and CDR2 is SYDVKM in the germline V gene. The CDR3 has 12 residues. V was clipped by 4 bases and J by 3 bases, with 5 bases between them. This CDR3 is CASSSPTDTQYF. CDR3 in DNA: TGTGCCAGCAGTTCCCCAACAGATACGCAGTATTTT.

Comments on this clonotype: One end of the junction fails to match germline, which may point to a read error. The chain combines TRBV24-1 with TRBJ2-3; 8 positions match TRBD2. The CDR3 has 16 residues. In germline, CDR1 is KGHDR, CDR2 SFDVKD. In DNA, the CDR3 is TGTGTCACCAGTGAAACGAACAGCGGGGGAACAGATACGCAGTATTTT. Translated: CVTSETNSGGTDTQYF.

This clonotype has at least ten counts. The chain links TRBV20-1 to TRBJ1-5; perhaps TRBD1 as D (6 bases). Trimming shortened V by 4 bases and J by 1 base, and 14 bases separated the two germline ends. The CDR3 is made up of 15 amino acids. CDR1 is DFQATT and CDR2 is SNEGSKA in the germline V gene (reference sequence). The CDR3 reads CSATQGVQSNQPQHF. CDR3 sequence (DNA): TGCAGTGCTACACAGGGAGTTCAGAGCAATCAGCCCCAGCATTTT.

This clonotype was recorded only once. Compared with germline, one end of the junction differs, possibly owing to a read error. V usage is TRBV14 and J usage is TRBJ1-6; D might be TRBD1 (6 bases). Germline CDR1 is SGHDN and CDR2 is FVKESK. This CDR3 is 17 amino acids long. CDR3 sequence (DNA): TGTGCCAGCGGCCAAGAATCAGGACAGAGATTCAATTCACCCCTCCACTTT. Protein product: CASGQESGQRFNSPLHF.

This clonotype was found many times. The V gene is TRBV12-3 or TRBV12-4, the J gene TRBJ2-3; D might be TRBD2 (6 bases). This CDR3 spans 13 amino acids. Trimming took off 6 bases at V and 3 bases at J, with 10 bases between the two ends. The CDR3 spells CASRREMTDTQYF. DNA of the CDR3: TGTGCCAGCAGACGGGAGATGACAGATACGCAGTATTTT.

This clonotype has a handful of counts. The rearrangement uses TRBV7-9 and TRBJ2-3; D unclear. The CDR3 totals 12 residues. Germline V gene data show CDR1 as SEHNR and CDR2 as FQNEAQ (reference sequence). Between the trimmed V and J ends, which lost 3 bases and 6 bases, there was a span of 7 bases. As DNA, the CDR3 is TGTGCCAGCAGCTTCGTACGCGATACGCAGTATTTT. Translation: CASSFVRDTQYF. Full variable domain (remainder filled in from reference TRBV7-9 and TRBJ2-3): DTGVSQNPRHKITKRGQNVTFRCDPISEHNRLYWYRQTLGQGPEFLTYFQNEAQLEKSRLLSDRFSAERPKGSFSTLEIQRTEQGDSAMYLCASSFVRDTQYFGPGTRLTVL.

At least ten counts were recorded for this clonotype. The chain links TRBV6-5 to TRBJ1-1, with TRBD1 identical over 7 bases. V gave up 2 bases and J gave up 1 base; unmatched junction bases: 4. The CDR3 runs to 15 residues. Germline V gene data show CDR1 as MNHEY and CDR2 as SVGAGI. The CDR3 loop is CASSYEGAPNTEAFF. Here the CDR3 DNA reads TGTGCCAGCAGTTACGAGGGGGCGCCGAACACTGAAGCTTTCTTT.

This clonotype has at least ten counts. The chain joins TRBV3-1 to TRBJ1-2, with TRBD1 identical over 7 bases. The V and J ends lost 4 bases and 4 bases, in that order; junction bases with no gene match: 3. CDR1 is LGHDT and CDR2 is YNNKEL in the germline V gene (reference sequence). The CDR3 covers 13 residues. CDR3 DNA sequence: TGTGCCAGCAGCCCAGGGGGTGGCTATGGCTACACCTTC. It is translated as CASSPGGGYGYTF.

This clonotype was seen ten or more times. The CDR3 region has the DNA TGTGCCAGCTGGACAGAGATGAACACTGAAGCTTTCTTT. This gives the protein CASWTEMNTEAFF. The V and J genes are TRBV18 and TRBJ1-1, with D possibly being TRBD1 (6 bases). This CDR3 has 13 amino acids. Trimming pared 7 bases from V and 0 bases from J, leaving 9 bases between. The germline gives CDR1 KGHSH, CDR2 LQKENI.

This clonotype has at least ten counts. The CDR3 sequence: CASSHLGEGRFNEQFF. Written as DNA, the CDR3 is TGCGCCAGCAGCCACCTGGGGGAGGGCCGATTCAATGAGCAGTTCTTC. The chain joins TRBV5-1 to TRBJ2-1, with 7 positions matching TRBD2. With 4 bases clipped from V and 6 bases from J, the junction kept 13 bases outside the gene matches. Germline CDR1 is SGHRS and CDR2 is YFSETQ. The CDR3 is 16 amino acids.

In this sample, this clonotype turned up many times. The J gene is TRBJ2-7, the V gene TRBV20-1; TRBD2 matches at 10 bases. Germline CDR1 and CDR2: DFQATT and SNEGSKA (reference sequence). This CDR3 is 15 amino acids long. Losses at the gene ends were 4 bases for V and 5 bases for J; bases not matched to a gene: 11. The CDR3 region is CSAKASGRLLHEQYF. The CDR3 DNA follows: TGCAGTGCTAAGGCTAGCGGGAGACTCCTCCACGAGCAGTACTTC.

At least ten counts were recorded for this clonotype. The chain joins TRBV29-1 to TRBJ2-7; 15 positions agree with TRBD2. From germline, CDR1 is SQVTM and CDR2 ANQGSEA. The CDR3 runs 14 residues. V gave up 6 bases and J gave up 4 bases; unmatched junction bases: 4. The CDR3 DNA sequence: TGCAGCGTGGGACTAGCGGGAGGATATTACGAGCAGTACTTC. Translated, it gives CSVGLAGGYYEQYF.

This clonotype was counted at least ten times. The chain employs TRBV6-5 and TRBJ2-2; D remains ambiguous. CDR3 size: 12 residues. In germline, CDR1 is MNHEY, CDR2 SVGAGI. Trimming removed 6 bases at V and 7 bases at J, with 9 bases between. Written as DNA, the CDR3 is TGTGCCAGCAGCCCTGTGGTCGGGGAGCTGTTTTTT. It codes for CASSPVVGELFF.

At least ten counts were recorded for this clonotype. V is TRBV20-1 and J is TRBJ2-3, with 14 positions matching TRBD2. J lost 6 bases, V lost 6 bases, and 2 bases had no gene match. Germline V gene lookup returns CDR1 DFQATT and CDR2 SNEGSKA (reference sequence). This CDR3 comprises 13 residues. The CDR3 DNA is TGCAGTGCGGGACTAGCGGGAGAGGATACGCAGTATTTT. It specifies CSAGLAGEDTQYF.

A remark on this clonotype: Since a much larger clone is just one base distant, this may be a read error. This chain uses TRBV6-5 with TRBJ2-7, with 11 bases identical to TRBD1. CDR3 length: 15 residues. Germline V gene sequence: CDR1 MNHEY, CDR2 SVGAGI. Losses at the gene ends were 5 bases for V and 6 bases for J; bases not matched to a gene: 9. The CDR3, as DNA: TGTGCCAGCAGTCACGGGGACAGGGGGGTAACCGAGCAGTACTTC. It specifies CASSHGDRGVTEQYF.

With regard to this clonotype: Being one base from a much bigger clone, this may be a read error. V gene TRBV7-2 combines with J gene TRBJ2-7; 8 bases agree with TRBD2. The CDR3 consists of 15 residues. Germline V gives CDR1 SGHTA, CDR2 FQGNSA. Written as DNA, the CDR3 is TGTGTCAGCAGCCTGAGCGGGAGTAGGACCTACGAGCAGTACTTC. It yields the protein CVSSLSGSRTYEQYF.